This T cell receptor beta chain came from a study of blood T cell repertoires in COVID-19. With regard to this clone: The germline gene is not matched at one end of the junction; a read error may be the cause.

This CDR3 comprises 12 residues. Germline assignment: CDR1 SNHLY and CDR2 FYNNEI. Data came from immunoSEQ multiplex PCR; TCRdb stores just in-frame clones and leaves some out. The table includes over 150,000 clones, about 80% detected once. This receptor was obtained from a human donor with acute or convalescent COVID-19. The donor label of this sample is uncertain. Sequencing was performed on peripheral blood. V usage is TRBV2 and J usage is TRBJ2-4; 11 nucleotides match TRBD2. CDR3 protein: CASRPVSGRAHF. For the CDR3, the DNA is TGTGCCAGCAGACCCGTTAGCGGGAGGGCCCACTTC.